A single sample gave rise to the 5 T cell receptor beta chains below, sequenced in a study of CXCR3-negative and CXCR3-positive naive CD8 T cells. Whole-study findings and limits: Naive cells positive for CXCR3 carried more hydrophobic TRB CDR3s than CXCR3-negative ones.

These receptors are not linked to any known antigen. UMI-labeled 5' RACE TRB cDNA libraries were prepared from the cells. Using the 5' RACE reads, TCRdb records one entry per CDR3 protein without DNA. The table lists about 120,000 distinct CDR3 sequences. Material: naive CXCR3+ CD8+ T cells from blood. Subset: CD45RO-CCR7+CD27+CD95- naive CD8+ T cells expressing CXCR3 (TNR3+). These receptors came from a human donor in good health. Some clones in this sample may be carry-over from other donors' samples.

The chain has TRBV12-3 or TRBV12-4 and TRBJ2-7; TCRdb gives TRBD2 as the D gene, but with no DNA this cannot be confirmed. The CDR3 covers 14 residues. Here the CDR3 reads CASSSVGPFNEQYF.

CDR3 sequence: CASSQDEVGAAFF. This chain connects TRBV4-3 to TRBJ1-1; TCRdb picks TRBD1, but there is no DNA to check that call. CDR3 size: 13 residues. CDR1 is LGHNA, CDR2 YSLEER, per germline.

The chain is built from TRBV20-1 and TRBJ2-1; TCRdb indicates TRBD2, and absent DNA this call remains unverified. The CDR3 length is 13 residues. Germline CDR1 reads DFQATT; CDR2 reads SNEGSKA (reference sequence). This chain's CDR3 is CSATWTDPIKQFF.

The CDR3 protein is CASNSLAGGPNTQYF. J is TRBJ2-3 and V is TRBV27; TCRdb calls TRBD2, which cannot be checked without DNA. The CDR3 length is 15 residues. CDR1 and CDR2 from the germline V gene are MNHEY and SMNVEV (reference sequence).

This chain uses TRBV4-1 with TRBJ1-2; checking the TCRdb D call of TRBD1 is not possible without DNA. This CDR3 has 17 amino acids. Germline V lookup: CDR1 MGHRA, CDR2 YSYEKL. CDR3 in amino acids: CASSLIPQGAFDYGYTF.